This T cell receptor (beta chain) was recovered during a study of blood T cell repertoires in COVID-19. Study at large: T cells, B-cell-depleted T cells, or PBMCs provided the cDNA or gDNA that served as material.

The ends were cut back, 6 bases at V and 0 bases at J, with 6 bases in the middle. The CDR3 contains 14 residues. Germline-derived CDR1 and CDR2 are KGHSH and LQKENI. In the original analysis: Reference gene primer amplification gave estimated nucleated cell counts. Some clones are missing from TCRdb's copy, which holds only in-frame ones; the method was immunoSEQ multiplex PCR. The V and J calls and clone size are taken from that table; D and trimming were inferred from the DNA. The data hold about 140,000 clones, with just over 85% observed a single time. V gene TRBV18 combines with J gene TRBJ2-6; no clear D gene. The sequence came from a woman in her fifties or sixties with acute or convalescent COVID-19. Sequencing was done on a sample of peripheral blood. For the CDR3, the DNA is TGTGCCAGCTCCTTAGCCTCTGGGGCCAACGTCCTGACTTTC. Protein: CASSLASGANVLTF.